This TCR beta chain was sequenced in a study of T cells in Graves' hyperthyroidism and ophthalmopathy. Ophthalmopathy patients had moderate-to-severe active disease, CAS ≥3, NOSPECS ≥4, and disease duration under 3 months. The CDR3 runs 16 residues. Trimming cost V 3 bases and J 6 bases, with 19 bases left between them. CDR1 is MNHNS, CDR2 SASEGT, per germline. Using RNA transcripts as the source, TCR beta CDR3 regions were amplified. HTBI primers were used for first-round RT-PCR of the TCR CDR3. TCRdb passed the multiplex PCR reads through MiXCR, listing each CDR3 protein once. The table includes around 690,000 distinct CDR3 sequences, roughly 20% detected once.

Sequencing input: blood. V is TRBV6-1 and J is TRBJ2-3; no definite D call. This clonotype was obtained from a man aged 25-45 years with Graves' ophthalmopathy. In DNA form, the CDR3 reads TGTGCCAGCAGTGATGTTCTGGCCTTATATGGGGATACGCAGTATTTT. Protein sequence: CASSDVLALYGDTQYF.